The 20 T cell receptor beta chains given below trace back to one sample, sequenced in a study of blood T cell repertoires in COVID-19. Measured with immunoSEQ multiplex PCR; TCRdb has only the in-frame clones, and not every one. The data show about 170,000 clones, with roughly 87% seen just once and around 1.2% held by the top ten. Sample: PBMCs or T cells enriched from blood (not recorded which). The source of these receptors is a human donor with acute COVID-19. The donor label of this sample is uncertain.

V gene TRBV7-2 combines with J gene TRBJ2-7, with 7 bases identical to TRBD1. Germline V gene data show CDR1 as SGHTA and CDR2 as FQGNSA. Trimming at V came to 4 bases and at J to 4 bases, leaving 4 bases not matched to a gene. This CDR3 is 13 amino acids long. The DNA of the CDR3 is TGTGCCAGCAGCTCCGGACAGGTTTACGAGCAGTACTTC. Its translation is CASSSGQVYEQYF.

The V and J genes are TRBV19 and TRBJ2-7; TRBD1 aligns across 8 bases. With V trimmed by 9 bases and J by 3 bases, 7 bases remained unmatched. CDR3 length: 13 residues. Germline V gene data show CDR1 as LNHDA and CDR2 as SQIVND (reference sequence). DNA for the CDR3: TGTGCCAGCGGCGGGACAGGATTCTACGAGCAGTACTTC. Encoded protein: CASGGTGFYEQYF.

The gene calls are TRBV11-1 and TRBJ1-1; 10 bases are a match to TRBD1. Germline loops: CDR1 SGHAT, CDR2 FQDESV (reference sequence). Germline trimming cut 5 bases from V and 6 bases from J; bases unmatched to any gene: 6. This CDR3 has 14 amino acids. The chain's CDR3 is CASSPWTGGSEAFF. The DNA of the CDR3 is TGTGCCAGCAGCCCATGGACAGGGGGTTCTGAAGCTTTCTTT.

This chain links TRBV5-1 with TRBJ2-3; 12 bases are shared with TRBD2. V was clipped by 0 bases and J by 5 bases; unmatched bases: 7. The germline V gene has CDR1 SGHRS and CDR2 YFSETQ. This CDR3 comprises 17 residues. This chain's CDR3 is CASSLELAGGLLDTQYF. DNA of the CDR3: TGCGCCAGCAGCTTGGAGCTAGCGGGGGGGTTATTAGATACGCAGTATTTT.

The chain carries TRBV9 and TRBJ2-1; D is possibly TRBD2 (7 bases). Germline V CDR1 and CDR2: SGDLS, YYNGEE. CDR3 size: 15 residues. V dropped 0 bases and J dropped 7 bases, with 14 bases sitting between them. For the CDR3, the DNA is TGTGCCAGCAGCGTAGCGGGGGGCGCCGGTAATGAGCAGTTCTTC. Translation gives CASSVAGGAGNEQFF.

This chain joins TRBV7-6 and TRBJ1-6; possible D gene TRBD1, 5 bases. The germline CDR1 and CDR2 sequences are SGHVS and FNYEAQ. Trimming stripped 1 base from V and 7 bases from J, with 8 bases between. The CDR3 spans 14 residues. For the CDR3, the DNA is TGTGCCAGCAGCTTAGGGGCAGGGAATTCACCCCTCCACTTT. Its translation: CASSLGAGNSPLHF.

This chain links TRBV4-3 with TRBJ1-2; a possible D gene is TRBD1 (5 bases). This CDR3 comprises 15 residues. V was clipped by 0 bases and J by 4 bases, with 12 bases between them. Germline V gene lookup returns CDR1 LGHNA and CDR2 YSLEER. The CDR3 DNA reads TGCGCCAGCAGCCAAGATCGGCAGGGAAGCTATGGCTACACCTTC. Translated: CASSQDRQGSYGYTF.

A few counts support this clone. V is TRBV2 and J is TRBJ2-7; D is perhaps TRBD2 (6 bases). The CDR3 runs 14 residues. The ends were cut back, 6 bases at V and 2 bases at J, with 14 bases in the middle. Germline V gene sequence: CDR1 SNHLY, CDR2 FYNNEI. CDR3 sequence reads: CASRQGGGAYEQYF. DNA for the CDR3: TGTGCCAGCAGGCAGGGAGGCGGCGCCTACGAGCAGTACTTC.

The CDR3 loop is CASSQGLGRTGNTIYF. The CDR3 bases are TGCGCCAGCAGCCAAGGGCTAGGGAGAACTGGAAACACCATATATTTT. The chain joins TRBV4-1 to TRBJ1-3, with no clear D. The CDR3 runs to 16 residues. The V end was cut by 1 base, the J end by 2 bases, with 12 bases between. Per the germline V gene, CDR1 is MGHRA and CDR2 is YSYEKL.

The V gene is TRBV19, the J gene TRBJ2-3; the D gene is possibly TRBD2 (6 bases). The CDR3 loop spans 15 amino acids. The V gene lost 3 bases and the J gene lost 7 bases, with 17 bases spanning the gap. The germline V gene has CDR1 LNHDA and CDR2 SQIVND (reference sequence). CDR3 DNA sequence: TGTGCCAGTAGTATGATCGGGGGATTAGGGAATACGCAGTATTTT. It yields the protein CASSMIGGLGNTQYF.

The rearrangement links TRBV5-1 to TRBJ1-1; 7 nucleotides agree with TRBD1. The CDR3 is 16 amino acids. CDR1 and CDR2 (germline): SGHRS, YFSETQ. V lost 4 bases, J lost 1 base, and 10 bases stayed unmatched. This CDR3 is CASSPPYRGKNTEAFF. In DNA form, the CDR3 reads TGCGCCAGCAGCCCTCCATACAGGGGTAAGAACACTGAAGCTTTCTTT.

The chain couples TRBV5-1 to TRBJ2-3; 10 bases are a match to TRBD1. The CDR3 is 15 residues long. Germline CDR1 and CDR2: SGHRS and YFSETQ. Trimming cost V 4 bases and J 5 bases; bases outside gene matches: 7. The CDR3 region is CASSTGQGGGDTQYF. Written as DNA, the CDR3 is TGCGCCAGCAGCACTGGACAGGGGGGTGGAGATACGCAGTATTTT.

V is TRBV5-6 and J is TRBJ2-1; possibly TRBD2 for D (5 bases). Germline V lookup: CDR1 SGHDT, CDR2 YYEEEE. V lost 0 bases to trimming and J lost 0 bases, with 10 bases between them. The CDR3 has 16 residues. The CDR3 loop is CASSLGEPFSYNEQFF. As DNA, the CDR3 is TGTGCCAGCAGCTTGGGGGAGCCCTTCTCCTACAATGAGCAGTTCTTC. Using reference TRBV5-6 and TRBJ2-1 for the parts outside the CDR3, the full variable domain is DAGVTQSPTHLIKTRGQQVTLRCSPKSGHDTVSWYQQALGQGPQFIFQYYEEEERQRGNFPDRFSGHQFPNYSSELNVNALLLGDSALYLCASSLGEPFSYNEQFFGPGTRLTVL.

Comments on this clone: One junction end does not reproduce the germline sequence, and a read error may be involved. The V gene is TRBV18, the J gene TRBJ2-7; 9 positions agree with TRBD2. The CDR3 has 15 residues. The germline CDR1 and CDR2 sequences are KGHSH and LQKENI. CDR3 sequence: CASTPGLAFGSEQYF. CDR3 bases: TGTGCCAGCACACCGGGACTAGCCTTCGGGAGCGAGCAGTACTTC.

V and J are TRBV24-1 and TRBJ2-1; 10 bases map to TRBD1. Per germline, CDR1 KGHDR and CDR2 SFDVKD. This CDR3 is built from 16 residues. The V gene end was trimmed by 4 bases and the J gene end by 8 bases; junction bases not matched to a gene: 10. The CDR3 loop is CATSDPRQGAGDEQFF. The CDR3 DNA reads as TGTGCCACCAGTGACCCGCGACAGGGGGCGGGTGATGAGCAGTTCTTC.

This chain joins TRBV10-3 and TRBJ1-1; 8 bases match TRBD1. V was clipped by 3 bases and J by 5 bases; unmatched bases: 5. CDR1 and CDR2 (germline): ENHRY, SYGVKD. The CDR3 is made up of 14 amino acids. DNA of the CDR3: TGTGCCATCAGTGAAGCGAGACAGGGGACTGAAGCTTTCTTT. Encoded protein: CAISEARQGTEAFF.

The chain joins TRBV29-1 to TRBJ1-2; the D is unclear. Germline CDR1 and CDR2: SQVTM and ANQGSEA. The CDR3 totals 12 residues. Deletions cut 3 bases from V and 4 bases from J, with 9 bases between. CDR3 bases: TGCAGCGTTGACGGACTGAGCTATGGCTACACCTTC. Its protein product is CSVDGLSYGYTF.

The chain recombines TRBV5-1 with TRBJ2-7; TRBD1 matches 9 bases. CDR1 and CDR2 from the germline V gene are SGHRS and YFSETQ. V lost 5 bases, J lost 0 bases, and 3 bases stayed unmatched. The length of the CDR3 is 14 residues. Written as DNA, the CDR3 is TGCGCCAGCAGATCGGGACAGGGCTCCTACGAGCAGTACTTC. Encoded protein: CASRSGQGSYEQYF. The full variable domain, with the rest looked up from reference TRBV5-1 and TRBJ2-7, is KAGVTQTPRYLIKTRGQQVTLSCSPISGHRSVSWYQQTPGQGLQFLFEYFSETQRNKGNFPGRFSGRQFSNSRSEMNVSTLELGDSALYLCASRSGQGSYEQYFGPGTRLTVT.

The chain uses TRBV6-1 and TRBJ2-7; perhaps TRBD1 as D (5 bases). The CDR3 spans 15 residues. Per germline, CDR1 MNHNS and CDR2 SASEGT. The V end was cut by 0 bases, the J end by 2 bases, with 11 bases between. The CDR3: CASSEALQVTYEQYF. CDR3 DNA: TGTGCCAGCAGTGAAGCGTTACAGGTAACCTACGAGCAGTACTTC.

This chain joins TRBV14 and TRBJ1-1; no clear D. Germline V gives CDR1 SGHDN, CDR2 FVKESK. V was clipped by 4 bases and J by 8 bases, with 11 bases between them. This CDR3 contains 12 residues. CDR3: CASSRTRVEAFF. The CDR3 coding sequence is TGTGCCAGCAGCCGAACCCGGGTGGAAGCTTTCTTT.